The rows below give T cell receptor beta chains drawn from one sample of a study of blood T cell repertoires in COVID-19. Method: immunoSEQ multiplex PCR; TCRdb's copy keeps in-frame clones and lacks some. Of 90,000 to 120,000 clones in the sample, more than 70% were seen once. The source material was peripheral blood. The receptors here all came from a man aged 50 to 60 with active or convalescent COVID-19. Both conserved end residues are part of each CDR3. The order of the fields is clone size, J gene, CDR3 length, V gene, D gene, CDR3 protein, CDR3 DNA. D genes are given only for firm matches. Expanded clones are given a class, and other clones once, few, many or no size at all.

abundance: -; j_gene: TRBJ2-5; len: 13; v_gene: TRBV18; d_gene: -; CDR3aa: CASSPRDQETQYF; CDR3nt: TGTGCCAGCTCACCCAGGGATCAAGAGACCCAGTACTTC
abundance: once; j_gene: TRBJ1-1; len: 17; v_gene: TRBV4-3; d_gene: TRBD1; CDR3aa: CASSQDGQGAVGTEAFF; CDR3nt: TGCGCCAGCAGCCAAGACGGTCAGGGGGCGGTTGGCACTGAAGCTTTCTTT
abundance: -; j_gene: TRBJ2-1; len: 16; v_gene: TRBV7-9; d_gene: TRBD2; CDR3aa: CASSLPGLAGNNEQFF; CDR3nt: TGTGCCAGCAGCCTCCCCGGGCTAGCGGGAAACAATGAGCAGTTCTTC
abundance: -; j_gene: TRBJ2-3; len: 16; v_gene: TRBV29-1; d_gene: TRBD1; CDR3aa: CSVAPLTGVSTDTQYF; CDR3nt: TGCAGCGTTGCCCCACTGACAGGGGTTTCCACAGATACGCAGTATTTT
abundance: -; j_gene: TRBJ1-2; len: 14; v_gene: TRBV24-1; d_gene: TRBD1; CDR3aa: CATSKDREGYGYTF; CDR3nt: TGTGCCACCAGTAAGGACAGGGAGGGCTATGGCTACACCTTC
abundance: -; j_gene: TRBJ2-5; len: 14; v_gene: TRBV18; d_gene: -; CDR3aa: CASSPTLNQETQYF; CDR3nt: TGTGCCAGCTCACCAACTTTAAACCAAGAGACCCAGTACTTC
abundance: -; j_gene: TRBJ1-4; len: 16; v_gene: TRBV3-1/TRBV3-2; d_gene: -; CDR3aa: CASSHYTGLVDEKLFF; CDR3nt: TGTGCCAGCAGCCATTACACAGGGTTAGTGGATGAAAAACTGTTTTTT
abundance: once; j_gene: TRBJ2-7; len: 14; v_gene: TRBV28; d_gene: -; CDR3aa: CASSDDWPSYEQYF; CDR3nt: TGTGCCAGCAGTGATGATTGGCCTTCCTACGAGCAGTACTTC
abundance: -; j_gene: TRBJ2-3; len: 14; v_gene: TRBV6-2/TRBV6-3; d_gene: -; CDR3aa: CASTPARYRDTQYF; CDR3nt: TGTGCCAGCACCCCCGCCCGCTACCGAGATACGCAGTATTTT
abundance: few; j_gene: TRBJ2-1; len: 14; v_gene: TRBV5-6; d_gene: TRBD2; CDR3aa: CASSLSGEDNEQFF; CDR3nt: TGTGCCAGCAGCCTTAGCGGGGAGGACAATGAGCAGTTCTTC
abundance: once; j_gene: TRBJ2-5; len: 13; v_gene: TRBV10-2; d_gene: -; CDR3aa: CASSEGRAETQYF; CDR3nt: TGCGCCAGCAGTGAAGGCAGGGCGGAGACCCAGTACTTC
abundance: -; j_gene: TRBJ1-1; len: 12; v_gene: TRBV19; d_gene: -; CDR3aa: CAAGGAYTEAFF; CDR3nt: TGTGCCGCGGGGGGGGCCTACACTGAAGCTTTCTTT
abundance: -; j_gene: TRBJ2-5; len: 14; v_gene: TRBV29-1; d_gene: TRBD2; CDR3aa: CSVIPSGRGETQYF; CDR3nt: TGCAGCGTTATTCCTAGCGGGAGGGGTGAGACCCAGTACTTC
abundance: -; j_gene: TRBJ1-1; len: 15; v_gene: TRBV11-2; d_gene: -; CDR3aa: CASSLTPGRGTEAFF; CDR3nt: TGTGCCAGCAGCCTTACCCCGGGGAGGGGCACTGAAGCTTTCTTT
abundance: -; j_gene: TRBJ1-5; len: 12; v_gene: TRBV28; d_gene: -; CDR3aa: CASDSSNQPQHF; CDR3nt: TGTGCCAGCGACAGTTCCAATCAGCCCCAGCATTTT
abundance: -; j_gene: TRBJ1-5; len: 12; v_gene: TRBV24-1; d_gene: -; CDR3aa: CATSDSYQPQHF; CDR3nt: TGTGCCACCAGTGATTCCTATCAGCCCCAGCATTTT
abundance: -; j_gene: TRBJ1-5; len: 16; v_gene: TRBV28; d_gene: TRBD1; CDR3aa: CASSQTGAGWVQPQHF; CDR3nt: TGTGCCAGCAGTCAGACAGGGGCTGGTTGGGTTCAGCCCCAGCATTTT
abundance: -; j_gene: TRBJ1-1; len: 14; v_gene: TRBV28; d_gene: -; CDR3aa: CASTPPNRNTEAFF; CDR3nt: TGTGCCAGCACTCCCCCCAACAGGAACACTGAAGCTTTCTTT
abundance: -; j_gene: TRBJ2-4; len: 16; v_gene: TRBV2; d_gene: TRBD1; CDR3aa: CASRETGTVLKNIQYF; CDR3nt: TGTGCCAGCAGAGAAACCGGGACAGTCCTCAAAAACATTCAGTACTTC
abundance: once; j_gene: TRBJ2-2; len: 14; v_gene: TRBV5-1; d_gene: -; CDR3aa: CASSLDSNTGELFF; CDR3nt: TGCGCCAGCAGCTTGGACAGTAACACCGGGGAGCTGTTTTTT
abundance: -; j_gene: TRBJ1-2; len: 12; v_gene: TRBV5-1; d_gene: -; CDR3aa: CASSIGGSGYTF; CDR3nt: TGCGCCAGCAGCATAGGAGGGTCTGGCTACACCTTC